The T cell receptor beta chain described here comes from a study of response to subunit inactivated influenza vaccine. Points from the study as a whole: Authors proposed each seasonal influenza vaccination draws in few new T cells.

This clonotype was recorded a few times. Its antigen is unknown. With 1 base removed from V and 0 bases from J, the gap between germline ends came to 13 bases. CDR1 and CDR2 (germline): SEHNR, FQNEAQ (reference sequence). The length of the CDR3 is 17 residues. One entry per CDR3 protein, called by TCRdb with MiXCR from the RT-PCR reads. Altogether about 700,000 distinct CDR3 sequences are present, 15% to 18% being singletons, with the ten largest covering roughly 10%. The rearrangement uses TRBV7-9 and TRBJ1-5; D possibly corresponds to TRBD1 (6 bases). The source material was PBMCs from blood, sampled 11 to 12 days after vaccination. The source of this sequence is a middle-aged man who received an inactivated influenza vaccine. In DNA form, the CDR3 reads TGTGCCAGCAGCTTAGTGGGGCAGACAGGTAGCAATCAGCCCCAGCATTTT. It specifies CASSLVGQTGSNQPQHF. The full variable domain, with the rest looked up from reference TRBV7-9 and TRBJ1-5, is DTGVSQNPRHKITKRGQNVTFRCDPISEHNRLYWYRQTLGQGPEFLTYFQNEAQLEKSRLLSDRFSAERPKGSFSTLEIQRTEQGDSAMYLCASSLVGQTGSNQPQHFGDGTRLSIL.